These 25 T cell receptor beta chains share one sample of origin, sequenced in a study of CD8 T cells in Susac syndrome. The authors reverse transcribed roughly 0.45 to 1 ug RNA with random hexamers. TCRdb re-derived calls from the immunoSEQ multiplex PCR reads in MiXCR, one entry per CDR3 protein. The data contain some 140,000 distinct CDR3 sequences, around 75% of them seen just once; the ten biggest clones take up 0.45% to 0.65%. Sequencing used CD8+ T cells from PBMCs. All receptors derive from a human donor with multiple sclerosis.

This chain uses TRBV24-1 with TRBJ2-3, with D unresolved. The CDR3 runs to 14 residues. The V end lost 3 bases, the J end lost 9 bases, and 15 bases lay between the germline ends. Germline loops: CDR1 KGHDR, CDR2 SFDVKD. The CDR3, as DNA: TGTGCCACCAGTGATCCCTCAGACATAAGGACGCAGTATTTT. Its protein is CATSDPSDIRTQYF.

The V gene is TRBV27, the J gene TRBJ1-1; D may be TRBD1 (5 bases). Germline V gives CDR1 MNHEY, CDR2 SMNVEV (reference sequence). The CDR3 runs to 13 residues. V lost 2 bases to trimming and J lost 6 bases, with 10 bases between them. The CDR3 here is CASSLGGYAEAFF. DNA of the CDR3: TGTGCCAGCAGTTTAGGGGGATACGCTGAAGCTTTCTTT.

This clonotype was found a few times. This chain joins TRBV19 and TRBJ2-1, with TRBD1 matching 8 bases. The V segment lost 3 bases and the J segment 4 bases; nucleotides outside the gene matches: 5. The germline V gene encodes CDR1 LNHDA and CDR2 SQIVND (reference sequence). The CDR3 runs 15 residues. CDR3 coding DNA: TGTGCCAGTAGTATGAACAGGGGGACTTACAATGAGCAGTTCTTC. It yields the protein CASSMNRGTYNEQFF.

The chain carries TRBV6-5 and TRBJ2-1, with 8 nucleotides matching TRBD2. J gave up 9 bases and V 2 bases, and 6 bases lay outside the gene matches. The CDR3 runs to 14 residues. Germline CDR1 MNHEY, CDR2 SVGAGI. The CDR3 DNA sequence: TGTGCCAGCAGTTACACCACGGCGGGGGGTGAGCAGTTCTTC. Translating gives CASSYTTAGGEQFF.

This chain uses TRBV3-1 with TRBJ1-5; no clear D. V lost 4 bases and J 7 bases, leaving 14 bases between the germline ends. Germline CDR1 LGHDT, CDR2 YNNKEL (reference sequence). CDR3 length equals 14 residues. The CDR3 is CASSPGEVRQPQHF. For the CDR3, the DNA is TGTGCCAGCAGCCCAGGAGAGGTCCGACAGCCCCAGCATTTT.

The chain uses TRBV12-3 or TRBV12-4 and TRBJ2-1, with 11 bases fitting TRBD2. This CDR3 contains 15 residues. The J segment lost 10 bases and the V segment lost 2 bases, leaving 7 bases of the junction unmatched. CDR3 residues: CASSLLAGGREEQFF. CDR3 bases: TGTGCCAGCAGTTTACTAGCGGGAGGAAGGGAGGAGCAGTTCTTC.

The J gene is TRBJ1-1, the V gene TRBV27; 8 nucleotides agree with TRBD1. Germline lookup yields CDR1 MNHEY and CDR2 SMNVEV (reference sequence). The CDR3 extends over 14 amino acids. V lost 6 bases to trimming and J lost 2 bases; unmatched junction nucleotides: 5. In nucleotides, the CDR3 is TGTGCCAGCAGGGACAGGGTTTCTAACACTGAAGCTTTCTTT. Amino acids: CASRDRVSNTEAFF.

The V call is TRBV2, the J call TRBJ1-2; no definite D call. The CDR3 has 17 residues. Between the trimmed V and J ends, which lost 4 bases and 0 bases, there was a span of 18 bases. The V gene's germline CDR1 is SNHLY and CDR2 FYNNEI. Here the CDR3 reads CASSVVRPYASNYGYTF. The CDR3 DNA reads TGTGCCAGCAGTGTGGTCAGACCATACGCTTCTAACTATGGCTACACCTTC.

This sequence joins TRBV3-1 and TRBJ1-2; 9 bases are a match to TRBD1. With V trimmed by 6 bases and J by 4 bases, 6 bases remained unmatched. The CDR3 runs to 14 residues. Germline values: CDR1 LGHDT, CDR2 YNNKEL (reference sequence). The CDR3 DNA reads TGTGCCAGCAGGGGTACAGGGGGCGGCTATGGCTACACCTTC. This gives the protein CASRGTGGGYGYTF.

The chain recombines TRBV7-9 with TRBJ2-7; TRBD2 might be the D (6 bases). Germline-derived CDR1 and CDR2 are SEHNR and FQNEAQ (reference sequence). The CDR3 sequence is 12 residues long. V was shortened by 5 bases and J by 4 bases, with 9 bases between the two germline ends. The CDR3 DNA reads as TGTGCCAGCAGCCATGCGGGATACGAGCAGTACTTC. Amino acid sequence: CASSHAGYEQYF.

The chain recombines TRBV7-3 with TRBJ2-2; unclear D gene. Per germline, CDR1 SGHTA and CDR2 FQGTGA. The CDR3 sequence is 14 residues long. The V and J ends lost 3 bases and 0 bases respectively, with 5 bases between them. The CDR3 spells CASSFAANTGELFF. DNA for the CDR3: TGTGCCAGCAGCTTTGCAGCGAACACCGGGGAGCTGTTTTTT.

V gene TRBV30 combines with J gene TRBJ2-7; maybe TRBD2 (5 bases). The V gene's germline CDR1 is GTSNPN and CDR2 SVGIG (reference sequence). The CDR3 sequence is 16 residues long. Trimming removed 0 bases at V and 0 bases at J, with 15 bases between. CDR3 DNA: TGTGCCTGGAGTGTACGTCTAGCCAAGAGCTCCTACGAGCAGTACTTC. Its protein product is CAWSVRLAKSSYEQYF. Full variable domain (missing parts from reference TRBV30 and TRBJ2-7): SQTIHQWPATLVQPVGSPLSLECTVEGTSNPNLYWYRQAAGRGLQLLFYSVGIGQISSEVPQNLSASRPQDRQFILSSKKLLLSDSGFYLCAWSVRLAKSSYEQYFGPGTRLTVT.

This sequence joins TRBV27 and TRBJ2-2; the D call may be TRBD1 or TRBD2 (5 bases each). The V gene lost 0 bases and the J gene lost 4 bases, with 12 bases spanning the gap. This CDR3 contains 16 residues. CDR1 and CDR2 (germline): MNHEY, SMNVEV (reference sequence). CDR3 DNA: TGTGCCAGCAGTTTATCTCCCGGGACGCCCACCGGGGAGCTGTTTTTT. Translating gives CASSLSPGTPTGELFF.

This sequence joins TRBV16 and TRBJ1-4, with D unclear. Trimming pared 5 bases from V and 2 bases from J, leaving 9 bases between. This CDR3 has 14 residues. CDR1 is KGHSY and CDR2 is FQNENV in the germline V gene. The CDR3 is CASSEPWTNEKLFF. The DNA of the CDR3 is TGTGCCAGCAGCGAACCGTGGACTAATGAAAAACTGTTTTTT.

CDR3 loop: CASSPLGGTLGNTIYF. CDR3 bases: TGTGCCAGCAGTCCACTAGGAGGGACGTTAGGAAACACCATATATTTT. V gene TRBV12-3 or TRBV12-4 combines with J gene TRBJ1-3; TRBD1 might be the D (5 bases). This CDR3 spans 16 amino acids. The V and J ends lost 5 bases and 4 bases respectively, with 18 bases between them.

The chain is built from TRBV7-9 and TRBJ2-7; the D is unclear. Germline V gene lookup returns CDR1 SEHNR and CDR2 FQNEAQ (reference sequence). V was shortened by 0 bases and J by 2 bases, with 17 bases between the two germline ends. The CDR3 has 17 residues. This CDR3 reads CASSLAWAQTDPYEQYF. In DNA, the CDR3 is TGTGCCAGCAGCTTAGCGTGGGCCCAGACGGATCCCTACGAGCAGTACTTC.

The chain carries TRBV5-6 and TRBJ2-1; a possible D gene is TRBD2 (5 bases). Trimming removed 3 bases at V and 4 bases at J, with 17 bases between. CDR3 length: 16 amino acids. Looked up from germline, CDR1 is SGHDT and CDR2 is YYEEEE. CDR3 amino acids: CASSSWESGPYNEQFF. The CDR3 DNA reads as TGTGCCAGCAGCTCCTGGGAGTCAGGCCCATACAATGAGCAGTTCTTC.

The genes are TRBV29-1 and TRBJ2-3; D ambiguous. The CDR3 runs to 11 residues. The V gene lost 4 bases and the J gene lost 2 bases, with 4 bases spanning the gap. Germline V lookup: CDR1 SQVTM, CDR2 ANQGSEA. In nucleotides, the CDR3 is TGCAGCGTTGGTACCACAGATACGCAGTATTTT. Encoded protein: CSVGTTDTQYF.

CDR3 protein: CASSQVMTNTQYF. Written as DNA, the CDR3 is TGTGCCAGCAGCCAAGTTATGACTAATACGCAGTATTTT. This chain connects TRBV3-1 to TRBJ2-3; D is perhaps TRBD2 (5 bases). The CDR3 totals 13 residues. Germline CDR1 reads LGHDT; CDR2 reads YNNKEL (reference sequence). Trimming took 1 base from V and 7 from J, leaving 9 bases between them.

The gene calls are TRBV20-1 and TRBJ1-1; D unclear. This CDR3 region has 12 residues. V lost 1 base and J 10 bases, leaving 13 bases between the germline ends. CDR1 is DFQATT and CDR2 is SNEGSKA in the germline V gene (reference sequence). Here the CDR3 reads CSARVGGDVAFF. Here the CDR3 DNA reads TGCAGTGCTAGAGTTGGAGGCGACGTAGCTTTCTTT.

A few counts support this clonotype. This chain uses TRBV7-2 with TRBJ2-1; tentatively, D is TRBD1 or TRBD2 (5 bases each). CDR1 SGHTA and CDR2 FQGNSA come from the germline V gene. The CDR3 is 15 amino acids. The V end lost 3 bases, the J end lost 7 bases, and 16 bases lay between the germline ends. This chain's CDR3 is CASSFRDQTSNEQFF. CDR3 DNA sequence: TGTGCCAGCAGCTTCCGGGACCAGACGAGTAATGAGCAGTTCTTC. Full variable domain (outside the CDR3, taken from reference TRBV7-2 and TRBJ2-1): GAGVSQSPSNKVTEKGKDVELRCDPISGHTALYWYRQSLGQGLEFLIYFQGNSAPDKSGLPSDRFSAERTGGSVSTLTIQRTQQEDSAVYLCASSFRDQTSNEQFFGPGTRLTVL.

The CDR3 here is CAIDVVGLLGYEQYF. Here the CDR3 DNA reads TGTGCCATAGACGTGGTGGGACTCCTCGGGTACGAGCAGTACTTC. The chain couples TRBV11-1 to TRBJ2-7, with D possibly matching TRBD2 (6 bases). The germline V gene has CDR1 SGHAT and CDR2 FQDESV (reference sequence). Between the trimmed V and J ends, which lost 10 bases and 4 bases, there was a span of 23 bases. The CDR3 contains 15 residues.

This clonotype occurred a few times. The V gene is TRBV6-1, the J gene TRBJ1-2; D ambiguous. CDR1 MNHNS and CDR2 SASEGT come from the germline V gene. This CDR3 region has 13 residues. With 5 bases removed from V and 1 base from J, the gap between germline ends came to 8 bases. DNA of the CDR3: TGTGCCAGCAGTATCGGCTTTAACTATGGCTACACCTTC. Encoded protein: CASSIGFNYGYTF.

The chain employs TRBV12-3 or TRBV12-4 and TRBJ1-3; TRBD1 might be the D (5 bases). Trimming removed 7 bases at V and 0 bases at J, with 19 bases between. This CDR3 region has 17 residues. The CDR3 DNA reads TGTGCCAGCACCCTATATATAAGGGGTTTCTCTGGAAACACCATATATTTT. It codes for CASTLYIRGFSGNTIYF.

This clonotype was counted a single time. The chain is built from TRBV19 and TRBJ1-1; no clear D gene. Between the trimmed V and J ends, which lost 5 bases and 6 bases, there was a span of 13 bases. This CDR3 has 13 amino acids. The V gene's germline CDR1 is LNHDA and CDR2 SQIVND (reference sequence). CDR3 nucleotides: TGTGCCAGTAGTCCTTATAGTATGGCTGAAGCTTTCTTT. It is translated as CASSPYSMAEAFF.